This T cell receptor beta chain was sequenced during a study of T cell responses to AZD1222 COVID-19 vaccine. Study-wide results and limits: The donor cohort was predominantly white British with a female majority, and clonal diversity may have been underestimated. Two AZD1222 administrations were followed by greater Spike-specific TCR breadth and depth. Unmutated regions of variants are reportedly targeted by nearly half of spike-specific TCRs. Regions 160-218 and 743-854 dominated among vaccine-associated CD4 TCRs spanning spike.

Remarks on this clone: What it binds is not known.

Using immunoSEQ multiplex PCR, the repertoire was profiled, and TCRdb retains in-frame clones only, with some absent. Here the sample spans 150,000 to 170,000 clones, roughly 90% being singletons. This CDR3 is built from 14 residues. Germline V gene lookup returns CDR1 MGHRA and CDR2 YSYEKL. V lost 2 bases and J lost 1, with 8 bases in between. This sequence joins TRBV4-1 and TRBJ1-2; D is ambiguous. This clonotype originated in an adult in good health. Source: peripheral blood, taken on day 0 of AZD1222 vaccination. CDR3 nucleotide sequence: TGCGCCAGCAGCCAACCACTGATTAACTATGGCTACACCTTC. Translation: CASSQPLINYGYTF.